A single sample gave rise to the 26 T cell receptor beta chains below, sequenced in a study of blood T cell repertoires in COVID-19. The repertoire was sequenced with immunoSEQ multiplex PCR; TCRdb's copy has only in-frame clones and lacks some. Among fewer than 120,000 clones listed, around 79% were seen once. Sequencing was carried out using peripheral blood. Receptor source: a woman older than 75 with active or convalescent COVID-19.

This clone was seen a few times. The chain recombines TRBV18 with TRBJ1-1; tentatively, D is TRBD1 (5 bases). Trimming took 0 bases from V and 1 from J, leaving 12 bases between them. Looked up from germline, CDR1 is KGHSH and CDR2 is LQKENI. The CDR3 runs to 16 residues. CDR3 bases: TGTGCCAGCTCACCACCGGGAGGGGCGAGGAACACTGAAGCTTTCTTT. This gives the protein CASSPPGGARNTEAFF.

In DNA form, the CDR3 reads TGTGCCAGCAGCCAAGGACTAGCGGCAATCTCCTACGAGCAGTACTTC. Its translation is CASSQGLAAISYEQYF. The chain links TRBV3-1 (or the pseudogene TRBV3-2) to TRBJ2-7; 9 nucleotides agree with TRBD2. Per the germline V gene, CDR1 is LGHDT and CDR2 is YNNKEL (reference sequence). The V and J ends lost 1 base and 0 bases, in that order; junction bases with no gene match: 4. The CDR3 is 16 amino acids.

The genes are TRBV27 and TRBJ2-6; D may be TRBD2 (5 bases). CDR3 size: 17 residues. Germline V lookup: CDR1 MNHEY, CDR2 SMNVEV (reference sequence). With 3 bases removed from V and 0 bases from J, the gap between germline ends came to 12 bases. The CDR3 loop is CASSLAGTHSGANVLTF. The CDR3 region has the DNA TGTGCCAGCAGTTTGGCGGGTACTCACTCTGGGGCCAACGTCCTGACTTTC. Full variable domain (rest looked up from reference TRBV27 and TRBJ2-6): EAQVTQNPRYLITVTGKKLTVTCSQNMNHEYMSWYRQDPGLGLRQIYYSMNVEVTDKGDVPEGYKVSRKEKRNFPLILESPSPNQTSLYFCASSLAGTHSGANVLTFGAGSRLTVL.

The CDR3 protein is CASSSGQTAYEQYF. The CDR3 DNA reads TGTGCCAGCAGTTCAGGACAGACTGCCTACGAGCAGTACTTC. The chain is built from TRBV28 and TRBJ2-7; possible D gene TRBD1, 6 bases. This CDR3 region has 14 residues. V dropped 4 bases and J dropped 2 bases, with 12 bases sitting between them. Germline V gene data show CDR1 as MDHEN and CDR2 as SYDVKM.

V and J are TRBV7-9 and TRBJ2-5; 9 bases fit TRBD2. CDR1 SEHNR and CDR2 FQNEAQ come from the germline V gene (reference sequence). The trim removed 7 bases at V and 4 bases at J, leaving 10 bases unmatched. CDR3 length: 15 residues. The CDR3 DNA is TGTGCCAGCACCCTCGGAAGGCGGGGGGGAGAGACCCAGTACTTC. Amino acid sequence: CASTLGRRGGETQYF. The full variable domain, rest sourced from reference TRBV7-9 and TRBJ2-5, is DTGVSQNPRHKITKRGQNVTFRCDPISEHNRLYWYRQTLGQGPEFLTYFQNEAQLEKSRLLSDRFSAERPKGSFSTLEIQRTEQGDSAMYLCASTLGRRGGETQYFGPGTRLLVL.

The gene calls are TRBV27 and TRBJ1-4; possible D gene TRBD1, 6 bases. CDR1 is MNHEY and CDR2 is SMNVEV in the germline V gene (reference sequence). The CDR3 has 15 residues. V was trimmed by 5 bases and J by 5 bases, leaving 15 bases between them. The CDR3 loop is CASSQIQGLNEKLFF. CDR3 DNA: TGTGCCAGCAGTCAGATACAGGGCCTCAATGAAAAACTGTTTTTT.

This clone occurred once. The V gene is TRBV3-1 (or the pseudogene TRBV3-2), the J gene TRBJ2-7; D unresolved. The CDR3 is 13 amino acids. V was pared by 1 base and J by 3 bases, with 7 bases between. Germline V gene data show CDR1 as LGHDT and CDR2 as YNNKEL (reference sequence). This CDR3 reads CASSQGWSYEQYF. For the CDR3, the DNA is TGTGCCAGCAGCCAAGGGTGGAGCTACGAGCAGTACTTC.

The chain carries TRBV28 and TRBJ1-2; 9 bases match TRBD1. The V segment lost 2 bases and the J segment 8 bases; nucleotides outside the gene matches: 6. The length of the CDR3 is 14 residues. Germline V gene data show CDR1 as MDHEN and CDR2 as SYDVKM. The CDR3 loop is CASSLRQGVGGYTF. The CDR3, as DNA: TGTGCCAGCAGTTTACGACAGGGGGTCGGGGGCTACACCTTC.

A note on this clone: The sample contains more than one DNA sequence encoding this CDR3. The V gene is TRBV18, the J gene TRBJ1-1; D is undetermined. The CDR3 runs to 14 residues. The V end lost 0 bases, the J end lost 1 base, and 6 bases lay between the germline ends. Germline loops: CDR1 KGHSH, CDR2 LQKENI. Here the CDR3 reads CASSPPSRNTEAFF. The CDR3 coding sequence is TGTGCCAGCTCACCACCGTCCAGGAACACTGAAGCTTTCTTT.

V is TRBV30 and J is TRBJ1-1; D remains ambiguous. This CDR3 comprises 12 residues. The ends were cut back, 3 bases at V and 6 bases at J, with 11 bases in the middle. Germline assignment: CDR1 GTSNPN and CDR2 SVGIG (reference sequence). CDR3 sequence reads: CAWRLNVPEAFF. In DNA form, the CDR3 reads TGTGCCTGGAGACTAAACGTGCCTGAAGCTTTCTTT.

In DNA form, the CDR3 reads TGTGCCAGCAGCTTAGTACAGGAGTACCAAGAGACCCAGTACTTC. It translates to CASSLVQEYQETQYF. The chain employs TRBV7-9 and TRBJ2-5; possible D gene TRBD1, 5 bases. V was trimmed by 1 base and J by 0 bases, leaving 9 bases between them. CDR1 and CDR2 (germline): SEHNR, FQNEAQ (reference sequence). The CDR3 is 15 amino acids.

The chain carries TRBV5-1 and TRBJ2-7; a possible D gene is TRBD1 (6 bases). This CDR3 is built from 14 residues. Trimming stripped 4 bases from V and 7 bases from J, with 18 bases between. The germline CDR1 and CDR2 sequences are SGHRS and YFSETQ. DNA of the CDR3: TGCGCCAGCAGCGCAGGGGACCCGGGTATGGAGCAGTACTTC. It specifies CASSAGDPGMEQYF.

The chain carries TRBV25-1 and TRBJ1-6; 9 nucleotides line up with TRBD1. V trimming: 0 bases; J trimming: 10 bases; junction bases outside the gene matches: 4. There are 15 residues in the CDR3. Germline CDR1 reads MGHDK; CDR2 reads SYGVNS. The CDR3 here is CASSEYRQGVSPLHF. The CDR3 DNA follows: TGTGCCAGCAGTGAATATAGACAGGGGGTCTCACCCCTCCACTTT. Together with reference TRBV25-1 and TRBJ1-6, the CDR3 gives the full variable domain: EADIYQTPRYLVIGTGKKITLECSQTMGHDKMYWYQQDPGMELHLIHYSYGVNSTEKGDLSSESTVSRIRTEHFPLTLESARPSHTSQYLCASSEYRQGVSPLHFGNGTRLTVT.

This clone was counted only a few times. The DNA for the CDR3 is TGCGCCAGCAGCGCAACAGGGGGCTTTGATGGCTACACCTTC. Amino acid sequence: CASSATGGFDGYTF. The chain employs TRBV5-1 and TRBJ1-2; 9 bases line up with TRBD1. The CDR3 is made up of 14 amino acids. Germline V gene lookup returns CDR1 SGHRS and CDR2 YFSETQ. V lost 4 bases, J lost 6 bases, and 7 bases stayed unmatched.

The chain links TRBV7-3 to TRBJ2-1; D unresolved. Deletions cut 2 bases from V and 3 bases from J, with 5 bases between. Germline CDR1 reads SGHTA; CDR2 reads FQGTGA. The CDR3 is 13 residues long. Here the CDR3 reads CASSLFNYNEQFF. Here the CDR3 DNA reads TGTGCCAGCAGCTTATTTAACTACAATGAGCAGTTCTTC.

The V call is TRBV28, the J call TRBJ1-5; the match to TRBD1 covers 8 bases. The CDR3 length is 15 residues. The J segment lost 3 bases and the V segment lost 2 bases, leaving 3 bases of the junction unmatched. The germline gives CDR1 MDHEN, CDR2 SYDVKM. The CDR3 coding sequence is TGTGCCAGCAGTTTAGGGACAGGCTACAATCAGCCCCAGCATTTT. It translates to CASSLGTGYNQPQHF.

The chain has TRBV11-1 and TRBJ1-1; no reliable D call. The V gene's germline CDR1 is SGHAT and CDR2 FQDESV (reference sequence). CDR3 length: 14 amino acids. The V and J ends lost 1 base and 2 bases respectively, with 8 bases between them. CDR3 residues: CASSLGQINTEAFF. In DNA, the CDR3 is TGTGCCAGCAGCTTAGGGCAGATTAACACTGAAGCTTTCTTT.

The chain recombines TRBV29-1 with TRBJ2-7, with D uncertain. Per the germline V gene, CDR1 is SQVTM and CDR2 is ANQGSEA. CDR3 size: 14 residues. V lost 4 bases and J lost 1, with 14 bases in between. The CDR3 sequence is CSVAKQVQSYEQYF. DNA of the CDR3: TGCAGCGTTGCTAAGCAGGTCCAATCCTACGAGCAGTACTTC.

The rearrangement uses TRBV7-9 and TRBJ1-5; D gene unclear. The CDR3 contains 13 residues. Germline CDR1 reads SEHNR; CDR2 reads FQNEAQ (reference sequence). Trimming left V 5 bases short and J 4 bases short, with 9 bases between. CDR3 DNA: TGTGCCAGCAGCCCAACAGAGAATCAGCCCCAGCATTTT. This gives the protein CASSPTENQPQHF. Complete variable domain (other parts from reference TRBV7-9 and TRBJ1-5): DTGVSQNPRHKITKRGQNVTFRCDPISEHNRLYWYRQTLGQGPEFLTYFQNEAQLEKSRLLSDRFSAERPKGSFSTLEIQRTEQGDSAMYLCASSPTENQPQHFGDGTRLSIL.

Note on this clone: A read error is possible here, since a much larger clone lies one base away. This chain joins TRBV18 and TRBJ1-1; 7 bases agree with TRBD1. The CDR3 has 12 residues. Germline V gene data show CDR1 as KGHSH and CDR2 as LQKENI. Trimming cost V 8 bases and J 1 base; bases outside gene matches: 1. CDR3 loop: CASRQGNTEAFF. CDR3 in DNA: TGTGCCAGCAGACAGGGGAACACTGAAGCTTTCTTT.

This rearrangement joins TRBV5-8 to TRBJ2-7; possible D gene TRBD1, 5 bases. The V gene lost 1 base and the J gene lost 1 base, with 12 bases spanning the gap. Germline values: CDR1 SGHTS, CDR2 YDEGEE. The CDR3 is 15 amino acids. As DNA, the CDR3 is TGTGCCAGCAGCTTGAGGGGTCCCCGTTCCTACGAGCAGTACTTC. Protein product: CASSLRGPRSYEQYF.

J is TRBJ1-6 and V is TRBV3-1 (or the pseudogene TRBV3-2); TRBD1 might be the D (6 bases). Trimming removed 2 bases at V and 7 bases at J, with 12 bases between. Germline CDR1 reads LGHDT; CDR2 reads YNNKEL (reference sequence). There are 15 residues in the CDR3. The CDR3 sequence is CASSQLDRGNSPLHF. The CDR3 coding sequence is TGTGCCAGCAGCCAACTGGACAGAGGCAATTCACCCCTCCACTTT.

The CDR3 sequence is CASSESGADTQYF. The CDR3 nucleotides read TGTGCCAGCAGTGAATCAGGGGCAGATACGCAGTATTTT. This chain uses TRBV25-1 with TRBJ2-3, with a possible D match to TRBD1 (6 bases). Trimming removed 1 base at V and 4 bases at J, with 6 bases between. Germline V gene sequence: CDR1 MGHDK, CDR2 SYGVNS. This CDR3 contains 13 residues.

The V call is TRBV5-5, the J call TRBJ1-1, with 9 positions matching TRBD1. J gave up 5 bases and V 0 bases, and 5 bases lay outside the gene matches. The CDR3 is made up of 15 amino acids. From germline, CDR1 is SGHKS and CDR2 YYEKEE (reference sequence). The CDR3 bases are TGTGCCAGCAGCTTGGAGGGACAGGGAGAGACTGAAGCTTTCTTT. It is translated as CASSLEGQGETEAFF.

This clone was seen at least ten times. The CDR3 protein is CASSLSLGGNEQFF. The CDR3 DNA reads as TGTGCCAGCAGCTTAAGCTTGGGGGGGAATGAGCAGTTCTTC. The V call is TRBV7-9, the J call TRBJ2-1; 7 bases are a match to TRBD2. The trim removed 2 bases at V and 7 bases at J, leaving 5 bases unmatched. CDR3 size: 14 residues. From germline, CDR1 is SEHNR and CDR2 FQNEAQ (reference sequence).

There are a few counts of this clone. The chain employs TRBV28 and TRBJ2-3; possible D gene TRBD1, 5 bases. The CDR3 covers 17 residues. V was clipped by 1 base and J by 0 bases, with 14 bases between them. CDR1 MDHEN and CDR2 SYDVKM come from the germline V gene. CDR3 residues: CASSLSLQATSTDTQYF. In nucleotides, the CDR3 is TGTGCCAGCAGTTTATCATTACAGGCGACTAGCACAGATACGCAGTATTTT.